The 7 T cell receptor beta chains presented below share a single source sample, sequenced in a study of T cell responses to AZD1222 COVID-19 vaccine. Here immunoSEQ multiplex PCR was the method, and the copy in TCRdb shows in-frame clones only, minus some. Of 140,000 to 150,000 clones listed, roughly 90% are singletons. Material: peripheral blood, obtained on day 0 of AZD1222 vaccination. Source of these receptors: an adult in good health.

The chain links TRBV3-1 (or the pseudogene TRBV3-2) to TRBJ2-7; 7 nucleotides align to TRBD1. The CDR3 runs to 13 residues. Germline CDR1 is LGHDT and CDR2 is YNNKEL (reference sequence). With 3 bases clipped from V and 6 bases from J, the junction kept 5 bases outside the gene matches. The CDR3 sequence: CASSQSGTVEQYF. The DNA for the CDR3 is TGTGCCAGCAGCCAGTCTGGGACAGTCGAGCAGTACTTC.

The rearrangement uses TRBV2 and TRBJ2-2, with D unresolved. The germline gives CDR1 SNHLY, CDR2 FYNNEI. The germline V and J ends were trimmed by 3 bases and 0 bases, with 8 bases remaining between them. This CDR3 is 15 amino acids long. The CDR3 loop reads CASSEGRTNTGELFF. The DNA of the CDR3 is TGTGCCAGCAGTGAGGGCAGAACGAACACCGGGGAGCTGTTTTTT.

This clone occurred a few times. The rearrangement links TRBV5-5 to TRBJ2-7; possibly TRBD1 for D (6 bases). The CDR3 is made up of 13 amino acids. CDR1 SGHKS and CDR2 YYEKEE come from the germline V gene (reference sequence). Trimming left V 4 bases short and J 3 bases short, with 11 bases between. This CDR3 reads CASSPTGLYEQYF. The CDR3 DNA follows: TGTGCCAGCAGCCCCACAGGGCTCTACGAGCAGTACTTC.

The rearrangement joins TRBV5-4 to TRBJ2-7; D unresolved. Germline V gene sequence: CDR1 SGHNT, CDR2 YYREEE (reference sequence). Between the trimmed V and J ends, which lost 1 base and 4 bases, there was a span of 12 bases. CDR3 length equals 14 residues. This CDR3 reads CASSLPGQIYEQYF. The CDR3 DNA is TGTGCCAGCAGCTTGCCTGGCCAGATTTACGAGCAGTACTTC. Together with reference TRBV5-4 and TRBJ2-7, the CDR3 gives the full variable domain: ETGVTQSPTHLIKTRGQQVTLRCSSQSGHNTVSWYQQALGQGPQFIFQYYREEENGRGNFPPRFSGLQFPNYSSELNVNALELDDSALYLCASSLPGQIYEQYFGPGTRLTVT.

This sequence joins TRBV6-5 and TRBJ2-7; the D gene is possibly TRBD2 (5 bases). The V gene's germline CDR1 is MNHEY and CDR2 SVGAGI. V lost 6 bases to trimming and J lost 0 bases, with 15 bases between them. The CDR3 contains 15 residues. DNA for the CDR3: TGTGCCAGCAGGCACTCCTCTAGCAACTCCTACGAGCAGTACTTC. As protein: CASRHSSSNSYEQYF.

The rearrangement joins TRBV18 to TRBJ2-2; tentative D call: TRBD1 (5 bases). Germline CDR1 and CDR2: KGHSH and LQKENI. Trimming pared 0 bases from V and 2 bases from J, leaving 10 bases between. CDR3 size: 16 residues. CDR3 coding DNA: TGTGCCAGCTCACCACCGGCAGGGCCCAACACCGGGGAGCTGTTTTTT. Translated: CASSPPAGPNTGELFF.

This clone has only one observation. The chain has TRBV5-1 and TRBJ2-3; D is ambiguous. The V end lost 4 bases, the J end lost 2 bases, and 8 bases lay between the germline ends. This CDR3 contains 13 residues. The V gene's germline CDR1 is SGHRS and CDR2 YFSETQ. The CDR3 nucleotides read TGCGCCAGCAGCACCATACCCACAGATACGCAGTATTTT. Residues: CASSTIPTDTQYF.